One and the same sample provided the 11 T cell receptor beta chains below, sequenced in a study of cytomegalovirus exposure and HLA in healthy donors. The PCR contained 60 Vbeta and 13 Jbeta primers. Sequencing used immunoSEQ multiplex PCR; TCRdb keeps in-frame clones, though not all of them. The repertoire includes roughly 290,000 clones, about four fifths of them detected once, and 0.3% to 0.35% sits in the top ten. The specimen was PBMCs. The receptors originated from a girl aged 2 to 9 in good health and CMV-seronegative.

The genes are TRBV27 and TRBJ1-5; no reliable D call. Trimming took off 5 bases at V and 0 bases at J, with 8 bases between the two ends. CDR1 and CDR2 from the germline V gene are MNHEY and SMNVEV (reference sequence). The CDR3 has 14 amino acids. The CDR3 sequence is CASSISYSNQPQHF. The DNA for the CDR3 is TGTGCCAGCAGTATTTCGTATAGCAATCAGCCCCAGCATTTT.

The chain recombines TRBV5-1 with TRBJ2-7; 9 bases match TRBD2. Germline CDR1 reads SGHRS; CDR2 reads YFSETQ. The CDR3 spans 14 residues. The V and J ends lost 2 bases and 2 bases, in that order; junction bases with no gene match: 2. CDR3 sequence reads: CASSFGLATYEQYF. The CDR3 DNA is TGCGCCAGCAGCTTCGGACTAGCGACCTACGAGCAGTACTTC.

This rearrangement joins TRBV7-9 to TRBJ1-1, with 7 positions matching TRBD1. Unmatched junction bases numbered 7, after V lost 5 bases and J lost 1 base. The germline V gene has CDR1 SEHNR and CDR2 FQNEAQ (reference sequence). CDR3 length: 15 amino acids. The CDR3 nucleotides are TGTGCCAGCAGCCCGATGGAGGGGGCGAACACTGAAGCTTTCTTT. Protein product: CASSPMEGANTEAFF.

The chain carries TRBV5-1 and TRBJ1-1, with a tentative D call TRBD1 (6 bases). The CDR3 has 14 amino acids. Germline lookup yields CDR1 SGHRS and CDR2 YFSETQ. V was trimmed by 4 bases and J by 1 base, leaving 11 bases between them. The CDR3 nucleotides read TGCGCCAGCAGCCCCGGGACATCGAACACTGAAGCTTTCTTT. It codes for CASSPGTSNTEAFF. Full variable domain (remainder filled in from reference TRBV5-1 and TRBJ1-1): KAGVTQTPRYLIKTRGQQVTLSCSPISGHRSVSWYQQTPGQGLQFLFEYFSETQRNKGNFPGRFSGRQFSNSRSEMNVSTLELGDSALYLCASSPGTSNTEAFFGQGTRLTVV.

This clone has more than one count but fewer than ten. The rearrangement links TRBV7-9 to TRBJ2-5, with TRBD1 identical over 7 bases. The CDR3 runs 16 residues. J gave up 0 bases and V 4 bases, and 8 bases lay outside the gene matches. Germline CDR1 is SEHNR and CDR2 is FQNEAQ (reference sequence). CDR3 protein: CASSSITRGNQETQYF. In DNA, the CDR3 is TGTGCCAGCAGCTCAATAACCAGGGGGAACCAAGAGACCCAGTACTTC.

In this sample, this clone turned up once. The J gene is TRBJ2-7, the V gene TRBV28; 11 nucleotides match TRBD1. The CDR3 covers 15 residues. The V segment lost 4 bases and the J segment 2 bases; nucleotides outside the gene matches: 4. CDR1 is MDHEN and CDR2 is SYDVKM in the germline V gene. The DNA for the CDR3 is TGTGCCAGCAGTTCGGGACAGGGGGAGGCCTACGAGCAGTACTTC. The encoded protein is CASSSGQGEAYEQYF.

CDR3 in amino acids: CASSDPTGGETQYF. The CDR3 nucleotides read TGTGCCAGCAGTGATCCAACGGGGGGGGAGACCCAGTACTTC. The chain employs TRBV2 and TRBJ2-5; 8 nucleotides align to TRBD2. Per the germline V gene, CDR1 is SNHLY and CDR2 is FYNNEI. The V segment lost 3 bases and the J segment 5 bases; nucleotides outside the gene matches: 5. The CDR3 is 14 residues long.

This rearrangement joins TRBV30 to TRBJ2-1, with 7 bases that match TRBD2. CDR1 is GTSNPN and CDR2 is SVGIG in the germline V gene (reference sequence). Trimming cost V 6 bases and J 3 bases; bases outside gene matches: 5. The CDR3 totals 13 residues. The CDR3 protein is CACPGTIYNEQFF. The CDR3 nucleotides are TGTGCCTGCCCCGGGACTATCTACAATGAGCAGTTCTTC.

The CDR3 spells CASSYQGRSTF. The DNA of the CDR3 is TGTGCCAGCAGTTACCAGGGTAGGAGCACCTTC. This chain uses TRBV6-5 with TRBJ1-2, with D perhaps TRBD1 (5 bases). This CDR3 contains 11 residues. V was pared by 2 bases and J by 13 bases, with 11 bases between. Germline V lookup: CDR1 MNHEY, CDR2 SVGAGI.

The J gene is TRBJ1-3, the V gene TRBV18, with no clear D. Germline CDR1 is KGHSH and CDR2 is LQKENI. The CDR3 has 11 amino acids. Trimming pared 5 bases from V and 9 bases from J, leaving 8 bases between. The chain's CDR3 is CASSTGGTIYF. The DNA for the CDR3 is TGTGCCAGCTCAACCGGAGGCACCATATATTTT.

The chain recombines TRBV5-1 with TRBJ1-5; D is unresolved. The CDR3 has 13 amino acids. The V gene lost 4 bases and the J gene lost 4 bases, with 9 bases spanning the gap. Germline V gives CDR1 SGHRS, CDR2 YFSETQ. In nucleotides, the CDR3 is TGCGCCAGCAGCCTAAAAGAGAATCAGCCCCAGCATTTT. Its translation: CASSLKENQPQHF.